Below are 9 T cell receptor beta chains sequenced from a single sample in a study of blood T cell dynamics during melanoma immunotherapy. As to time point: week 3, after first cycle of checkpoint inhibitor. The assay was immunoSEQ multiplex PCR, and TCRdb's table has in-frame clones only and misses some. The data show 6,000 or so clones, about 82% seen once. Source: blood, taken from a patient treated with checkpoint blockade. These receptors all come from a human donor with melanoma.

The rearrangement uses TRBV19 and TRBJ1-1; D perhaps matches TRBD1 (6 bases). Per the germline V gene, CDR1 is LNHDA and CDR2 is SQIVND (reference sequence). Trimming pared 8 bases from V and 1 base from J, leaving 17 bases between. The CDR3 is 15 amino acids. CDR3 loop: CASCSRGPENTEAFF. The CDR3, as DNA: TGTGCCAGTTGTTCGCGGGGGCCGGAGAACACTGAAGCTTTCTTT.

The chain is built from TRBV27 and TRBJ1-3, with D possibly being TRBD1 (5 bases). Germline V lookup: CDR1 MNHEY, CDR2 SMNVEV (reference sequence). The V and J ends lost 5 bases and 0 bases respectively, with 26 bases between them. The CDR3 is 20 amino acids. Written as DNA, the CDR3 is TGTGCCAGCAGTCCACCGGTGGGCAGCCCAGGGCCGCTCTCTGGAAACACCATATATTTT. It encodes CASSPPVGSPGPLSGNTIYF.

The V call is TRBV4-1, the J call TRBJ2-4; 7 bases map to TRBD2. Germline V gene data show CDR1 as MGHRA and CDR2 as YSYEKL. V was pared by 2 bases and J by 8 bases, with 9 bases of the junction left unmatched. The CDR3 is 15 amino acids. For the CDR3, the DNA is TGCGCCAGCAGCCAAAGGGATACTAGCGAAGACATTCAGTACTTC. This gives the protein CASSQRDTSEDIQYF.

This chain uses TRBV15 with TRBJ2-5, with a tentative D call TRBD2 (6 bases). The CDR3 is 16 amino acids. V lost 3 bases to trimming and J lost 0 bases, with 14 bases between them. Germline CDR1 reads LNHNV; CDR2 reads YYDKDF (reference sequence). CDR3 sequence reads: CATSSLDREYQETQYF. CDR3 nucleotide sequence: TGTGCCACCAGCAGTTTAGACCGGGAGTACCAAGAGACCCAGTACTTC.

CDR3 coding DNA: TGTGCCAGCAGCTTAGAGGGATGGGGGACGGGGGACCAAGAGACCCAGTACTTC. This sequence encodes CASSLEGWGTGDQETQYF. This chain links TRBV7-2 with TRBJ2-5, with D tentatively TRBD2 (6 bases). This CDR3 region has 18 residues. CDR1 is SGHTA, CDR2 FQGNSA, per germline. Trimming removed 1 base at V and 0 bases at J, with 18 bases between.

V gene TRBV6-6 combines with J gene TRBJ2-7; 7 bases map to TRBD1. Germline V CDR1 and CDR2: MNHNY, SVGAGI (reference sequence). V was clipped by 6 bases and J by 2 bases; unmatched bases: 7. The CDR3 is 14 amino acids. CDR3 nucleotides: TGTGCCAGCAGACGGACAGGACGGACCTACGAGCAGTACTTC. Translated, it gives CASRRTGRTYEQYF.

The V call is TRBV6-1, the J call TRBJ2-3; TRBD1 agrees at 10 bases. CDR3 length equals 16 residues. CDR1 is MNHNS and CDR2 is SASEGT in the germline V gene. J was trimmed by 6 bases and V by 2 bases; bases with no gene match: 8. The chain's CDR3 is CASSEIRQGASDTQYF. The DNA of the CDR3 is TGTGCCAGCAGTGAAATCAGACAGGGGGCGTCGGATACGCAGTATTTT.

The table lists this clone with a count of one. This sequence joins TRBV28 and TRBJ1-2; weak D call: TRBD1 (6 bases). This CDR3 is 15 amino acids long. Germline V gene lookup returns CDR1 MDHEN and CDR2 SYDVKM. V was trimmed by 6 bases and J by 3 bases, leaving 17 bases between them. The DNA of the CDR3 is TGTGCCAGCAGCCCGGCGGGACAATATTACTATGGCTACACCTTC. Translation: CASSPAGQYYYGYTF.

This clone turned up a few times. This chain joins TRBV18 and TRBJ2-5; 10 bases are a match to TRBD2. Germline V gene sequence: CDR1 KGHSH, CDR2 LQKENI. This CDR3 is built from 15 residues. J gave up 5 bases and V 5 bases, and 8 bases lay outside the gene matches. CDR3 bases: TGTGCCAGCTCAACCGGGACTAGCGTTGGGGAGACCCAGTACTTC. Translation: CASSTGTSVGETQYF.